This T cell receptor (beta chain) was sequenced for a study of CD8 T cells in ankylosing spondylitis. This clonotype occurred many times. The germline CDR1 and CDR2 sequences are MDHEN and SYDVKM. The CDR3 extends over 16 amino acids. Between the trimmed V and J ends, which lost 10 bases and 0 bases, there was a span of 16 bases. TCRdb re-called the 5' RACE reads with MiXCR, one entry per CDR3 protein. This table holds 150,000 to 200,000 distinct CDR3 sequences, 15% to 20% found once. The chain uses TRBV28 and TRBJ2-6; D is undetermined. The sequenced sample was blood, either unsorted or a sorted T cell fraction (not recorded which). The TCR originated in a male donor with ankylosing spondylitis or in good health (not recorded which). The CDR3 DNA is TGTGCCACCCAGACCGCCGGTAGCTCTGGGGCCAACGTCCTGACTTTC. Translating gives CATQTAGSSGANVLTF. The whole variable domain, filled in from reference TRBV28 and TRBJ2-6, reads DVKVTQSSRYLVKRTGEKVFLECVQDMDHENMFWYRQDPGLGLRLIYFSYDVKMKEKGDIPEGYSVSREKKERFSLILESASTNQTSMYLCATQTAGSSGANVLTFGAGSRLTVL.